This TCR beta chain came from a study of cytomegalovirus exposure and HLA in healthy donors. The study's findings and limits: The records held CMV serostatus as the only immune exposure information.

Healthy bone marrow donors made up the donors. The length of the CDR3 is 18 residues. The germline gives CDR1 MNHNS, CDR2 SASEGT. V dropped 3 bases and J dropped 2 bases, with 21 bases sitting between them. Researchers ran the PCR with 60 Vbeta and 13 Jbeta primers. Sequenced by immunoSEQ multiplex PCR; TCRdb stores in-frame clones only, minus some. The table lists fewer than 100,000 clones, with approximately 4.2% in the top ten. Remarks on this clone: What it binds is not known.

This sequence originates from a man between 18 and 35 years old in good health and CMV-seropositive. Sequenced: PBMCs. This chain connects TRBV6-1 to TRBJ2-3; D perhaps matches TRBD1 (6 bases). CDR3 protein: CASSDEPGQLTFTDTQYF. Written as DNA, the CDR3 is TGTGCCAGCAGTGACGAACCCGGACAGTTAACGTTCACAGATACGCAGTATTTT.